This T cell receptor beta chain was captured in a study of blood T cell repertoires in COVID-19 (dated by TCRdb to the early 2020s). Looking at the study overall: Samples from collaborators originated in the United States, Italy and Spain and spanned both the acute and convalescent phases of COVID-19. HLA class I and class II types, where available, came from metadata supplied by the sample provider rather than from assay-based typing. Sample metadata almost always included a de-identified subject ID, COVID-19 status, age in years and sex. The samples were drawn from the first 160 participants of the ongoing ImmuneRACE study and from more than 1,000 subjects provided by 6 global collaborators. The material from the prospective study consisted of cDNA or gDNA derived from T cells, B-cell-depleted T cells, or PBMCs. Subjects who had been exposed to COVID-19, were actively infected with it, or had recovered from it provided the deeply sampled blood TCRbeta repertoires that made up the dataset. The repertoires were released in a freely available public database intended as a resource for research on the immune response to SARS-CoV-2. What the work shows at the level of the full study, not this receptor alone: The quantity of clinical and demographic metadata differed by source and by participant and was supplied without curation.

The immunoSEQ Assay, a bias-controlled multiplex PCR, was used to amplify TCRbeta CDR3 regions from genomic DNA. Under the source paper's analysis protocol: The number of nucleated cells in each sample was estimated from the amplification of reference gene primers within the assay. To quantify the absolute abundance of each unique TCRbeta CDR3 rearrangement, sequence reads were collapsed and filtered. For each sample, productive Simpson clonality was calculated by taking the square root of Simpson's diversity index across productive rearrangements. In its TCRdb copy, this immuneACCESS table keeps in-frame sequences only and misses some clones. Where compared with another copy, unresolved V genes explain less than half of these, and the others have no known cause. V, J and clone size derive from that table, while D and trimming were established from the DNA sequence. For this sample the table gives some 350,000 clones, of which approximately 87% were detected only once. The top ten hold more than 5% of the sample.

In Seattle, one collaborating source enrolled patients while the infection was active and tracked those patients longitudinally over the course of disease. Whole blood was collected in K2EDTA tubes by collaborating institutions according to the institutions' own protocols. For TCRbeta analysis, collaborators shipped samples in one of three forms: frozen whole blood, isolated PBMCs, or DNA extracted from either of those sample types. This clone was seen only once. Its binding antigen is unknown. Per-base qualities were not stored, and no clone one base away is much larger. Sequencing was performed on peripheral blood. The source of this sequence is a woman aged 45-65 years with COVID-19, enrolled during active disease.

The nucleotide sequence is given as TGTGCCAGCAGGCTGACAGCGTTCGGATACACTGAAGCTTTCTTT. This yields the protein CASRLTAFGYTEAFF. The sequence joins TRBV6-5 to TRBJ1-1; TRBD1 might be the D gene, on 5 matching bases. Including cysteine and phenylalanine, the CDR3 has 15 amino acids. The read is trimmed to its CDR3 DNA, 45 bases read in frame from base 1. Trimming at the junction amounts to 6 bases on V and 3 bases on J, and the germline ends lie 17 bases apart. The germline V gene sets CDR1 to MNHEY and CDR2 to SVGAGI.